These T cell receptor beta chains were read from a single sample in a study of CD8+ T cells in alopecia areata. Some clones are missing from TCRdb's copy, which holds only in-frame ones; the method was immunoSEQ multiplex PCR. This table has approximately 100,000 clones, about 40% appearing once. Sequenced material: CD4+ T cells sorted from blood. All receptors derive from a human donor with alopecia areata. CDR3s include the opening cysteine and the closing phenylalanine or tryptophan. The D gene is left open where the match is weak. Some rows have no size entry. The others give once, few or many, or a class for an expanded clone.

j_call v_call clone_size d_call cdr3_aa cdr3_nt
TRBJ2-1 TRBV29-1 few TRBD1 CSVRTGGLSSYNEQFF TGCAGCGTCAGAACAGGGGGCCTAAGCTCCTACAATGAGCAGTTCTTC
TRBJ2-7 TRBV28 few NA CASSPVQGPVPDEQYF TGTGCCAGCAGCCCCGTGCAGGGGCCTGTACCCGACGAGCAGTACTTC
TRBJ2-7 TRBV30 NA NA CAWSDTGEQYF TGTGCCTGGAGTGACACGGGCGAGCAGTACTTC
TRBJ1-2 TRBV4-1 NA NA CASSLDSRNYGYTF TGCGCCAGCAGCCTAGACAGCCGAAACTATGGCTACACCTTC
TRBJ2-1 TRBV29-1 NA NA CSVGYNEQFF TGCAGCGTTGGATACAATGAGCAGTTCTTC
TRBJ1-2 TRBV2 NA NA CASSEVGYGYTF TGTGCCAGCAGTGAAGTTGGCTATGGCTACACCTTC
TRBJ2-1 TRBV28 NA TRBD2 CASSSPGTSGNEQFF TGTGCCAGCAGTTCTCCCGGGACTAGCGGCAATGAGCAGTTCTTC
TRBJ1-4 TRBV5-1 few NA CASSWGQDGREKLFF TGCGCCAGTTCCTGGGGCCAGGATGGCCGAGAAAAACTGTTTTTT
TRBJ1-2 TRBV5-1 NA NA CASSSSAQGYTF TGCGCCAGCAGCTCGTCTGCCCAGGGCTACACCTTC
TRBJ2-2 TRBV30 NA NA CAWSVESTGELFF TGTGCCTGGAGTGTAGAGTCCACCGGGGAGCTGTTTTTT
TRBJ2-2 TRBV4-3 NA NA CASSYSRLGVTGELFF TGCGCCAGCAGCTACTCACGGCTAGGAGTCACCGGGGAGCTGTTTTTT
TRBJ1-1 TRBV29-1 NA NA CSVGLATRTEAFF TGCAGCGTTGGCTTGGCCACCAGGACTGAAGCTTTCTTT
TRBJ2-3 TRBV29-1 NA TRBD2 CSARNLAAPADTQYF TGCAGCGCCCGAAACCTAGCGGCTCCGGCAGATACGCAGTATTTT
TRBJ1-1 TRBV18 medium-sized NA CASSPRGINTEAFF TGTGCCAGCTCACCCCGGGGAATCAACACTGAAGCTTTCTTT
TRBJ1-5 TRBV28 few NA CASSYLRQNLNQPQHF TGTGCCAGCAGTTACCTACGACAGAACCTAAATCAGCCCCAGCATTTT
TRBJ2-3 TRBV28 NA TRBD2 CASSLGGAGVADTQYF TGTGCCAGCAGTTTAGGAGGAGCGGGAGTGGCAGATACGCAGTATTTT
TRBJ2-7 TRBV28 many NA CASSLQVGEQYF TGTGCCAGCAGCCTACAAGTTGGTGAGCAGTACTTC
TRBJ2-5 TRBV29-1 NA NA CSASISQETQYF TGCAGCGCCTCGATCTCCCAAGAGACCCAGTACTTC
TRBJ2-5 TRBV5-1 NA TRBD2 CASSLPPKTSGHQETQYF TGCGCCAGCAGCTTACCGCCTAAGACTAGCGGTCATCAAGAGACCCAGTACTTC
TRBJ2-7 TRBV7-2 NA NA CASSLAEGPYEQYF TGTGCCAGCAGCTTAGCGGAGGGGCCATACGAGCAGTACTTC
TRBJ2-5 TRBV29-1 NA NA CSVRVGTAGETQYF TGCAGCGTCCGAGTTGGGACCGCCGGAGAGACCCAGTACTTC
TRBJ2-7 TRBV29-1 NA NA CSVSTVDYEQYF TGCAGCGTCTCGACGGTAGACTACGAGCAGTACTTC
TRBJ2-3 TRBV10-3 NA TRBD1 CAIGGQGASINTQYF TGTGCCATCGGTGGACAGGGGGCGTCTATCAATACGCAGTATTTT
TRBJ2-2 TRBV29-1 NA NA CSVGRLGGADTGELFF TGCAGCGTTGGACGATTGGGGGGCGCGGACACCGGGGAGCTGTTTTTT
TRBJ1-1 TRBV7-9 NA TRBD1 CASSQGQGLTEAFF TGTGCCAGCAGCCAGGGACAGGGACTCACTGAAGCTTTCTTT
TRBJ1-1 TRBV6-6 NA NA CASSPLRQENTEAFF TGTGCCAGCAGTCCTCTCCGACAAGAGAACACTGAAGCTTTCTTT
TRBJ2-3 TRBV5-1 NA TRBD1 CASSRGDRGRDSPQDF TGCGCCAGCAGCCGGGGCGACAGGGGGAGGGACTCCCCGCAGGATTTT
TRBJ2-3 TRBV2 few NA CASSEQGSDTQYF TGTGCCAGCAGTGAACAGGGCTCAGATACGCAGTATTTT
TRBJ1-3 TRBV5-6 few TRBD1 CASSWGQGQGNTIYF TGTGCCAGCAGCTGGGGACAGGGGCAAGGAAACACCATATATTTT
TRBJ2-7 TRBV15 NA TRBD1 CATSYRQGDEQYF TGTGCCACCAGCTATCGACAGGGGGACGAGCAGTACTTC
TRBJ2-6 TRBV30 few NA CAWRAGANVLTF TGTGCCTGGAGGGCTGGGGCCAACGTCCTGACTTTC
TRBJ1-5 TRBV30 NA NA CAWSARPLQPQHF TGTGCCTGGAGTGCCCGACCCCTTCAGCCCCAGCATTTT
TRBJ2-3 TRBV29-1 few TRBD2 CSVGLAASTDTQYF TGCAGCGTCGGCCTAGCGGCGAGCACAGATACGCAGTATTTT
TRBJ1-2 TRBV30 NA NA CAWSVDGQIYGYTF TGTGCCTGGAGTGTAGACGGACAAATTTATGGCTACACCTTC
TRBJ2-5 TRBV28 NA NA CASSSGSETQYF TGTGCCAGCAGTTCAGGGTCCGAGACCCAGTACTTC
TRBJ2-3 TRBV4-1 once NA CASSHFTSGAADTQYF TGCGCCAGCAGCCATTTCACTTCGGGGGCGGCAGATACGCAGTATTTT
TRBJ2-7 TRBV5-1 few TRBD2 CASRDQRGGNEQYF TGCGCCAGCCGTGACCAGCGGGGGGGCAACGAGCAGTACTTC
TRBJ2-7 TRBV23-1 NA NA CASSQSRGRGEQYF TGCGCCAGCAGTCAATCCCGGGGTAGAGGCGAGCAGTACTTC
TRBJ2-7 TRBV28 NA TRBD1 CASSRPGQGTYEQYF TGTGCCAGCAGCCGTCCGGGACAGGGGACCTACGAGCAGTACTTC
TRBJ2-3 TRBV29-1 NA TRBD2 CSVDGGGEADTQYF TGCAGCGTTGACGGGGGGGGAGAGGCAGATACGCAGTATTTT